One sample yielded the 4 T cell receptor beta chains listed below, sequenced in a study of cytomegalovirus exposure and HLA in healthy donors. Only in-frame clones appear in the TCRdb table, and some are missing; sequencing was by immunoSEQ multiplex PCR. The sample has about 130,000 clones; 80% to 90% are singletons. The sequenced sample was PBMCs. These receptors were obtained from a woman aged 18-29 years in good health and CMV-seronegative.

The J gene is TRBJ1-1, the V gene TRBV6-1, with 7 nucleotides matching TRBD1. With V trimmed by 10 bases and J by 0 bases, 5 bases remained unmatched. The CDR3 loop spans 13 amino acids. Germline CDR1 is MNHNS and CDR2 is SASEGT. The CDR3 reads CATYRGLNTEAFF. CDR3 coding DNA: TGTGCCACCTACAGGGGTTTGAACACTGAAGCTTTCTTT.

With respect to this clone: One end of the junction is discordant with germline, which a read error may explain. The chain recombines TRBV20-1 with TRBJ2-7, with unresolved D. The CDR3 consists of 9 residues. CDR1 is DFQATT and CDR2 is SNEGSKA in the germline V gene (reference sequence). The CDR3 nucleotides read TGCAGTGCTAGTCACCCGTCGGGTTTC. Amino acid sequence: CSASHPSGF.

The J gene is TRBJ2-1, the V gene TRBV5-4; D remains unclear. CDR3 size: 16 residues. In germline, CDR1 is SGHNT, CDR2 YYREEE (reference sequence). V was trimmed by 4 bases and J by 4 bases, leaving 18 bases between them. CDR3 nucleotides: TGTGCCAGCAGCCGAATGGTCGGAGCCGCTTACAATGAGCAGTTCTTC. It is translated as CASSRMVGAAYNEQFF.

This clone appeared once. A junction boundary mismatches the germline segment, possibly from a read error. V usage is TRBV7-9 and J usage is TRBJ2-7, with 7 bases aligning to TRBD1. CDR3 length equals 12 residues. Germline V gives CDR1 SEHNR, CDR2 FQNEAQ (reference sequence). CDR3 sequence: CASSLKTDRVNF. In DNA form, the CDR3 reads TGTGCCAGCAGCTTAAAGACCGACAGGGTCAACTTC.